The 17 T cell receptor beta chains in this list originate from one sample, sequenced in a study of T cell responses to AZD1222 COVID-19 vaccine. The data were produced by immunoSEQ multiplex PCR, yet TCRdb's version contains in-frame clones alone and is incomplete. This table holds roughly 110,000 clones, approximately 86% found once. Sequenced here: peripheral blood, sampled on day 0 of AZD1222 vaccination. The receptors derive from an adult in good health.

The chain links TRBV7-2 to TRBJ1-3; D gene uncertain. Trimming took off 5 bases at V and 3 bases at J, with 14 bases between the two ends. The CDR3 spans 15 residues. The V gene's germline CDR1 is SGHTA and CDR2 FQGNSA. DNA of the CDR3: TGTGCCAGCAGCCAACTCCAGTCTGATGGAAACACCATATATTTT. Its translation is CASSQLQSDGNTIYF.

The V and J genes are TRBV14 and TRBJ1-5, with a possible D match to TRBD1 (6 bases). Trimming stripped 4 bases from V and 5 bases from J, with 9 bases between. Germline values: CDR1 SGHDN, CDR2 FVKESK. The CDR3 spans 13 residues. The DNA for the CDR3 is TGTGCCAGCAGCCTAGGACAGTATCAGCCCCAGCATTTT. As protein: CASSLGQYQPQHF.

This sequence joins TRBV27 and TRBJ1-2; weak D call: TRBD1 (6 bases). Germline CDR1 and CDR2: MNHEY and SMNVEV (reference sequence). CDR3 length equals 16 residues. V lost 2 bases, J lost 6 bases, and 19 bases lay in between. The CDR3 sequence is CASSLSLGAQSNGYTF. DNA of the CDR3: TGTGCCAGCAGTTTAAGTCTGGGGGCGCAATCGAATGGCTACACCTTC.

CDR3 sequence reads: CASIFEEVNTEAFF. As DNA, the CDR3 is TGTGCCAGCATATTTGAGGAAGTGAACACTGAAGCTTTCTTT. This sequence joins TRBV7-9 and TRBJ1-1; no clear D gene. Trimming removed 7 bases at V and 0 bases at J, with 12 bases between. This CDR3 contains 14 residues. Germline CDR1 SEHNR, CDR2 FQNEAQ (reference sequence).

The gene calls are TRBV6-2 or TRBV6-3 and TRBJ2-5; no clear D. V lost 2 bases and J lost 4, with 20 bases in between. The CDR3 spans 17 residues. Germline CDR1 and CDR2: MNHEY and SVGEGT. The CDR3 bases are TGTGCCAGCAGTTACCTCATGGGGTGGGATGTATCAGAGACCCAGTACTTC. Its protein is CASSYLMGWDVSETQYF.

The chain has TRBV7-2 and TRBJ1-1; 10 bases fit TRBD1. V was pared by 2 bases and J by 6 bases, with 3 bases of the junction left unmatched. CDR1 and CDR2 from the germline V gene are SGHTA and FQGNSA. This CDR3 contains 14 residues. CDR3 in amino acids: CASSLWDRGPEAFF. As DNA, the CDR3 is TGTGCCAGCAGCTTATGGGACAGGGGTCCTGAAGCTTTCTTT.

The chain recombines TRBV14 with TRBJ2-1; no clear D. Between the trimmed V and J ends, which lost 1 base and 4 bases, there was a span of 11 bases. The CDR3 totals 15 residues. Germline V lookup: CDR1 SGHDN, CDR2 FVKESK. The CDR3 is CASSQGSHDYNEQFF. The CDR3 region has the DNA TGTGCCAGCAGCCAAGGCTCACACGATTACAATGAGCAGTTCTTC.

In DNA, the CDR3 is TGCGCCAGCAGCACCGGTACGACAGGGGGCAGAGAGACCCAGTACTTC. Its translation is CASSTGTTGGRETQYF. V gene TRBV5-1 combines with J gene TRBJ2-5; 10 bases align to TRBD1. CDR3 length: 16 residues. Germline V CDR1 and CDR2: SGHRS, YFSETQ. The V gene end was trimmed by 4 bases and the J gene end by 4 bases; junction bases not matched to a gene: 10.

The chain combines TRBV3-1 (or the pseudogene TRBV3-2) with TRBJ1-2, with D possibly TRBD1 on 5 matching bases. V dropped 4 bases and J dropped 10 bases, with 19 bases sitting between them. The CDR3 covers 14 residues. Per the germline V gene, CDR1 is LGHDT and CDR2 is YNNKEL (reference sequence). CDR3 nucleotides: TGTGCCAGCAGCCTCATGGGGGAGGGGAGAGTCTACACCTTC. Protein product: CASSLMGEGRVYTF.

V and J are TRBV7-8 and TRBJ1-1; 8 bases map to TRBD1. V gave up 2 bases and J gave up 1 base; unmatched junction bases: 3. CDR1 SGHVS and CDR2 FQNEAQ come from the germline V gene. The CDR3 loop spans 15 amino acids. CDR3 sequence (DNA): TGTGCCAGCAGCTTAACAGACAGGGGGAACACTGAAGCTTTCTTT. It translates to CASSLTDRGNTEAFF.

V usage is TRBV1 and J usage is TRBJ2-1; the table's D gene call, TRBD1, was not cross checked with the DNA. TRBV1 corresponds to a pseudogene. The CDR3 extends over 16 amino acids. As DNA, the CDR3 is TGCACCAGCAGCCAGCCAGGTATTGTAAGCTACAATGAGCAGTTCTTC. Protein sequence: CTSSQPGIVSYNEQFF.

The gene calls are TRBV27 and TRBJ2-3; D is possibly TRBD1 (5 bases). CDR1 is MNHEY and CDR2 is SMNVEV in the germline V gene (reference sequence). There are 15 residues in the CDR3. V was shortened by 0 bases and J by 8 bases, with 15 bases between the two germline ends. In DNA, the CDR3 is TGTGCCAGCAGTTTATCGATATTAGGGGTGGGTACGCAGTATTTT. It yields the protein CASSLSILGVGTQYF.

V is TRBV5-1 and J is TRBJ2-7, with no clear D. The V gene lost 4 bases and the J gene lost 3 bases, with 14 bases spanning the gap. The V gene's germline CDR1 is SGHRS and CDR2 YFSETQ. The CDR3 is 14 amino acids. CDR3 nucleotides: TGCGCCAGCAGCCCTGGTCCTAGGAACTACGAGCAGTACTTC. Translated, it gives CASSPGPRNYEQYF.

The chain is built from TRBV29-1 and TRBJ1-2, with 10 bases identical to TRBD1. Germline assignment: CDR1 SQVTM and CDR2 ANQGSEA. The CDR3 runs 16 residues. Trimming cost V 6 bases and J 3 bases; bases outside gene matches: 13. The CDR3 sequence is CSVHGTGAQRDYGYTF. CDR3 sequence (DNA): TGCAGCGTCCATGGGACAGGGGCCCAGAGAGACTATGGCTACACCTTC.

The CDR3 nucleotides are TGTGCTTCCGCCAGGGGGCTCCGGCTCTACGAGCAGTACTTC. Translation gives CASARGLRLYEQYF. J is TRBJ2-7 and V is TRBV30; 8 nucleotides match TRBD1. Germline-derived CDR1 and CDR2 are GTSNPN and SVGIG (reference sequence). This CDR3 spans 14 amino acids. Looking up the rest from reference TRBV30 and TRBJ2-7 gives the full variable domain: SQTIHQWPATLVQPVGSPLSLECTVEGTSNPNLYWYRQAAGRGLQLLFYSVGIGQISSEVPQNLSASRPQDRQFILSSKKLLLSDSGFYLCASARGLRLYEQYFGPGTRLTVT.

The chain links TRBV6-1 to TRBJ1-2; D possibly corresponds to TRBD1 (6 bases). The ends were cut back, 1 base at V and 4 bases at J, with 10 bases in the middle. CDR1 and CDR2 from the germline V gene are MNHNS and SASEGT. The CDR3 loop spans 14 amino acids. As DNA, the CDR3 is TGTGCCAGCAGTGAAGAATGGGGGCTCTATGGCTACACCTTC. Its translation is CASSEEWGLYGYTF.

The J gene is TRBJ1-2, the V gene TRBV2; D ambiguous. Germline CDR1 reads SNHLY; CDR2 reads FYNNEI. V dropped 4 bases and J dropped 0 bases, with 9 bases sitting between them. The CDR3 contains 14 residues. The CDR3 is CASSVEVANYGYTF. The DNA of the CDR3 is TGTGCCAGCAGTGTCGAGGTAGCTAACTATGGCTACACCTTC.